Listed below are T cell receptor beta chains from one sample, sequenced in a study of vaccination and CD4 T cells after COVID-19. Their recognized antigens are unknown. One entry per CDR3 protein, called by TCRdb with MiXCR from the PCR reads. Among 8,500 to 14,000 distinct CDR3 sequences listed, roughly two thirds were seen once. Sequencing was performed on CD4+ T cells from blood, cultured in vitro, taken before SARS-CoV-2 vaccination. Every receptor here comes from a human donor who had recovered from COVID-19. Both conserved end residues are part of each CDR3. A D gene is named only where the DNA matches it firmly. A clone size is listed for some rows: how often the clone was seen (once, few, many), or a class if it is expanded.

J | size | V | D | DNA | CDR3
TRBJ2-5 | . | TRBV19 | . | TGTGCCAGTAGTCAGACCGTGAGGGGCGAAGAGACCCAGTACTTC | CASSQTVRGEETQYF
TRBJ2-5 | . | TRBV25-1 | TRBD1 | TGTGCCAGCAATCCCGGGACAGGGAGAGGGACCCAGTACTTC | CASNPGTGRGTQYF
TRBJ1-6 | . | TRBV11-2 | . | TGTGCCAGCAGCTTACCAGGGTATAATTCACCCCTCCACTTT | CASSLPGYNSPLHF
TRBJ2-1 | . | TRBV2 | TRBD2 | TGTGCCAGCACGGGACTAGCGGGGGGCAGTGAGCAGTTCTTC | CASTGLAGGSEQFF
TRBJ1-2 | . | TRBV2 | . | TGTGCCAGCATAGATCCAGCCAAATGGGGCTACACCTTC | CASIDPAKWGYTF
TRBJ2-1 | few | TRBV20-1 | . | TGCAGTGCTACCCTACGTCAGTTCACGTCGTTCTTC | CSATLRQFTSFF
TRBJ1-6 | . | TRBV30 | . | TGTGCCTGGAGTAGCTGGGGACCAGCAAATCATAATTCACCCCTCCACTTT | CAWSSWGPANHNSPLHF
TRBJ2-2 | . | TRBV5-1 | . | TGCGCCAGCAGCCAAGAGGGGGGCGCGAACACCGGGGAGCTGTTTTTT | CASSQEGGANTGELFF
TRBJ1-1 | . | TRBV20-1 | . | TGCAGTGCACGGGACACCGTGAACACTGAAGCTTTCTTT | CSARDTVNTEAFF
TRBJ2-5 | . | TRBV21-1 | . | TGTGCCAGCAGCAAAGTCGGGACAGATGGAGAGACCCAGTACTTC | CASSKVGTDGETQYF
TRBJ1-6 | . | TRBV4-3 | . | TGCGCCAGCAGCCAAGATTTACAGGGTGATTCACCCCTCCACTTT | CASSQDLQGDSPLHF
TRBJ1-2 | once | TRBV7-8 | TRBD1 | TGTGCCAGCAGCTCCTACGGACAGGGGGCTTATGGCTACACCTTC | CASSSYGQGAYGYTF
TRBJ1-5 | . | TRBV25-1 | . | TGTGCCAGCAGTAGGGCAGGTAACGATCAGCCCCAGCATTTT | CASSRAGNDQPQHF
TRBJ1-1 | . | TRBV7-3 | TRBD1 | TGTGCCAGCAGCCCGCGAGGGGACAGGGACGCTTTCTTT | CASSPRGDRDAFF
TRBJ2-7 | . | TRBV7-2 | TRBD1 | TGTGCCAGCAGGCCGGACAGGGGGATCTACGAGCAGTACTTC | CASRPDRGIYEQYF
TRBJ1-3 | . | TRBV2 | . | TGTGCCAGCACCAGCGGCAGTTCCTCTGGAAACACCATATATTTT | CASTSGSSSGNTIYF
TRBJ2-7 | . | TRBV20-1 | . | TGCAGTGGGACTGTCAGCTCCTACGAGCAGTACTTC | CSGTVSSYEQYF
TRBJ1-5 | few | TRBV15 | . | TGTGCCACCAGCGGGACTTTATATCAGCCCCAGCATTTT | CATSGTLYQPQHF
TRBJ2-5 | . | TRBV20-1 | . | TGCAGTGCTAGAGATTTAGGTTATGGACTCACGGTCGGCGAGACCCAGTACTTC | CSARDLGYGLTVGETQYF
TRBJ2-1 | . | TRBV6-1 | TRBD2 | TGTGCCAGCAGTGATGTACTAGCGGGAGGCGGCTACAATGAGCAGTTCTTC | CASSDVLAGGGYNEQFF
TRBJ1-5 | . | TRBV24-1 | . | TGTGCCACCAGTGAGAGGCGGTTCGATCAGCCCCAGCATTTT | CATSERRFDQPQHF
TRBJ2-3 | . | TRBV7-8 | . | TGTGCCAGCAGCTCCCCGGCAGATACGCAGTATTTT | CASSSPADTQYF